In this sample, the clone carrying this T cell receptor beta chain turned up a few times. The whole isolated RNA underwent reverse transcription, so sequencing captured expressed TCRB transcripts. Profiling relied on immunoSEQ multiplex PCR, and the TCRdb table lists in-frame clones only, not all of them. The sample shows some 500,000 clones, approximately 10% of them seen only once. The CDR3 is 11 amino acids. V shed 3 bases and J shed 8 bases, with 6 bases lying between them. CDR1 SGDLS and CDR2 YYNGEE come from the germline V gene. These data originate in a study of beta chain features in type 1 diabetes. The wider study: Cell yields, age and gender were similar between patients and healthy donors. There were 107,917,701 sorted cells examined across all samples.

The genes are TRBV9 and TRBJ2-1; D not certain. The source material was naive CD4+ T cells from blood. This clonotype was sampled from a woman between 18 and 29 years old in good health. The CDR3: CASSAADEQFF. CDR3 sequence (DNA): TGTGCCAGCAGCGCCGCGGATGAGCAGTTCTTC.